Shown below are 25 T cell receptor beta chains from a single sample sequenced in a study of T cell responses to AZD1222 COVID-19 vaccine. The method was immunoSEQ multiplex PCR; TCRdb's version includes in-frame clones alone and lacks a portion of them. The table lists 150,000 or so clones, 70% to 90% of them singletons, with 7.5% to 8.5% in the top ten. This material consisted of peripheral blood, taken on day 0 of AZD1222 vaccination. These receptors came from an adult in good health.

J is TRBJ1-2 and V is TRBV7-2, with 7 bases that match TRBD1. The CDR3 is 14 residues long. CDR1 and CDR2 (germline): SGHTA, FQGNSA. The ends lost 1 base at V and 4 bases at J; junction bases unmatched: 3. CDR3 nucleotide sequence: TGTGCCAGCAGCTTAGGGGACAGCGCCTATGGCTACACCTTC. Translating gives CASSLGDSAYGYTF.

This chain links TRBV5-5 with TRBJ2-7, with 9 bases that match TRBD1. This CDR3 region has 14 residues. The germline V gene encodes CDR1 SGHKS and CDR2 YYEKEE (reference sequence). V shed 4 bases, J shed 3 bases, and the junction held 5 bases outside the gene matches. CDR3 residues: CASSLRQGGYEQYF. CDR3 sequence (DNA): TGTGCCAGCAGCCTCCGACAGGGGGGCTACGAGCAGTACTTC.

The genes are TRBV10-2 and TRBJ2-2, with TRBD1 identical over 7 bases. Looked up from germline, CDR1 is WSHSY and CDR2 is SAAADI. This CDR3 contains 15 residues. V trimming: 3 bases; J trimming: 6 bases; junction bases outside the gene matches: 7. Here the CDR3 DNA reads TGCGCCAGCAGTGAAAGTCGACAGGGCTCCGGGGAGCTGTTTTTT. Its translation: CASSESRQGSGELFF.

The chain employs TRBV29-1 and TRBJ2-1, with D possibly matching TRBD1 (6 bases). The V gene lost 8 bases and the J gene lost 0 bases, with 11 bases spanning the gap. The CDR3 is 13 residues long. Germline values: CDR1 SQVTM, CDR2 ANQGSEA. The CDR3 here is CSLGGSSYNEQFF. The CDR3 bases are TGCAGCCTTGGGGGCTCCTCCTACAATGAGCAGTTCTTC.

The genes are TRBV19 and TRBJ2-2; TRBD1 is a possible D gene (5 bases). Germline lookup yields CDR1 LNHDA and CDR2 SQIVND (reference sequence). Between the trimmed V and J ends, which lost 1 base and 6 bases, there was a span of 6 bases. The CDR3 is made up of 13 amino acids. CDR3 nucleotide sequence: TGTGCCAGTAGTATAGCGACAGCCGGGGAGCTGTTTTTT. Protein sequence: CASSIATAGELFF.

The V call is TRBV5-6, the J call TRBJ1-4; no clear D gene. Germline CDR1 is SGHDT and CDR2 is YYEEEE. This CDR3 region has 11 residues. Trimming removed 1 base from V and 10 bases from J, with 5 bases in between. In DNA, the CDR3 is TGTGCCAGCAGCTTGCGGGGAAAACTGTTTTTT. Its translation: CASSLRGKLFF.

This clone was picked up one time. The rearrangement joins TRBV30 to TRBJ2-7; 13 bases line up with TRBD2. This CDR3 has 11 amino acids. The V gene's germline CDR1 is GTSNPN and CDR2 SVGIG (reference sequence). The V and J ends lost 8 bases and 12 bases, in that order; junction bases with no gene match: 7. The DNA of the CDR3 is TGTGCCCGGACTAGCGGGGGCCCTTTGTACTTC. Translated: CARTSGGPLYF.

V usage is TRBV2 and J usage is TRBJ1-6, with D hard to call. This CDR3 region has 12 residues. Germline-derived CDR1 and CDR2 are SNHLY and FYNNEI. The V end lost 6 bases, the J end lost 9 bases, and 9 bases lay between the germline ends. The CDR3 spells CASSDWSSPLHF. The CDR3 DNA sequence: TGTGCCAGCAGCGACTGGAGTTCACCCCTCCACTTT.

This chain links TRBV5-6 with TRBJ1-2; D possibly corresponds to TRBD1 (6 bases). The CDR3 contains 15 residues. Trimming took off 5 bases at V and 0 bases at J, with 14 bases between the two ends. Looked up from germline, CDR1 is SGHDT and CDR2 is YYEEEE. DNA for the CDR3: TGTGCCAGCAGACCCCGTGGACAGCCTAACTATGGCTACACCTTC. Translation: CASRPRGQPNYGYTF.

This chain links TRBV4-2 with TRBJ2-3, with 9 positions matching TRBD1. The V gene end was trimmed by 1 base and the J gene end by 1 base; junction bases not matched to a gene: 9. The CDR3 loop spans 18 amino acids. Germline assignment: CDR1 LGHNA and CDR2 YNFKEQ. The chain's CDR3 is CASSQVRTGDWGTDTQYF. Written as DNA, the CDR3 is TGTGCCAGCAGCCAAGTTCGGACAGGGGACTGGGGCACAGATACGCAGTATTTT.

The rearrangement links TRBV7-9 to TRBJ1-2, with D hard to call. V lost 5 bases and J 6 bases, leaving 7 bases between the germline ends. Germline lookup yields CDR1 SEHNR and CDR2 FQNEAQ (reference sequence). The CDR3 extends over 11 amino acids. The CDR3 bases are TGTGCCAGCAGCCCCTCGCATGGCTACACCTTC. Amino acids: CASSPSHGYTF.

The chain recombines TRBV20-1 with TRBJ2-1, with 9 bases identical to TRBD1. The CDR3 has 15 residues. Germline trimming cut 3 bases from V and 5 bases from J; bases unmatched to any gene: 8. Germline lookup yields CDR1 DFQATT and CDR2 SNEGSKA (reference sequence). The CDR3 sequence: CSASGGQGFDNEQFF. CDR3 DNA: TGCAGTGCTAGTGGGGGACAGGGATTCGACAATGAGCAGTTCTTC.

This chain joins TRBV28 and TRBJ2-5, with 7 bases fitting TRBD1. J gave up 7 bases and V 6 bases, and 17 bases lay outside the gene matches. The CDR3 runs to 16 residues. Germline CDR1 is MDHEN and CDR2 is SYDVKM. This CDR3 reads CASSYRARRGWVTQYF. The CDR3 nucleotides read TGTGCCAGCAGCTACAGAGCCCGCAGGGGGTGGGTGACCCAGTACTTC.

The genes are TRBV6-5 and TRBJ1-1; a weak D match, TRBD1 (6 bases). Trimming pared 11 bases from V and 0 bases from J, leaving 16 bases between. The germline CDR1 and CDR2 sequences are MNHEY and SVGAGI. The length of the CDR3 is 14 residues. CDR3 in amino acids: CAGARDTLNTEAFF. In nucleotides, the CDR3 is TGTGCCGGGGCTCGGGACACACTGAACACTGAAGCTTTCTTT.

The CDR3 region is CASSLVGGNTEAFF. The CDR3 region has the DNA TGCGCCAGCAGCTTGGTCGGGGGGAACACTGAAGCTTTCTTT. The chain joins TRBV5-1 to TRBJ1-1, with D perhaps TRBD1 (5 bases). The V and J ends lost 0 bases and 1 base respectively, with 7 bases between them. Germline CDR1 SGHRS, CDR2 YFSETQ. The CDR3 has 14 amino acids.

This rearrangement joins TRBV10-3 to TRBJ1-4; maybe TRBD1 (6 bases). CDR1 ENHRY and CDR2 SYGVKD come from the germline V gene. The CDR3 has 14 residues. V lost 6 bases, J lost 10 bases, and 18 bases lay in between. The CDR3 bases are TGTGCCATCAGGCCTGCAGGGGAAGGGGGAAAACTGTTTTTT. It translates to CAIRPAGEGGKLFF.

As to this clone: The junction shows a germline mismatch at one end, possibly a read error. The CDR3 DNA follows: TGTGCCAGTAGTTGGCGGGGCACTGAAGCTTTCTTT. Translated: CASSWRGTEAFF. The chain combines TRBV6-5 with TRBJ1-1, with no clear D. This CDR3 is 12 amino acids long. From germline, CDR1 is MNHEY and CDR2 SVGAGI.

This clone was counted between two and nine times. This chain connects TRBV5-4 to TRBJ1-1; a possible D gene is TRBD1 (5 bases). Germline CDR1 reads SGHNT; CDR2 reads YYREEE (reference sequence). The germline V and J ends were trimmed by 0 bases and 4 bases, with 7 bases remaining between them. The CDR3 totals 13 residues. CDR3 in DNA: TGTGCCAGCAGCTTGGCAGGGATCACTGAAGCTTTCTTT. Translation: CASSLAGITEAFF.

This chain links TRBV12-5 with TRBJ2-3; D perhaps matches TRBD1 (5 bases). V was shortened by 5 bases and J by 6 bases, with 15 bases between the two germline ends. Germline V gives CDR1 LGHNT, CDR2 FRNRAP. This CDR3 is built from 14 residues. The CDR3 spells CASGQGSRRDTQYF. DNA for the CDR3: TGTGCTAGTGGTCAGGGATCGAGAAGGGATACGCAGTATTTT.

The rearrangement uses TRBV7-8 and TRBJ1-5; D unclear. This CDR3 region has 15 residues. Looked up from germline, CDR1 is SGHVS and CDR2 is FQNEAQ. V gave up 0 bases and J gave up 2 bases, with 8 bases separating them. The DNA for the CDR3 is TGTGCCAGCAGCTTAGCGTTGATGGGCAATCAGCCCCAGCATTTT. Protein sequence: CASSLALMGNQPQHF.

The sample holds one count of this clone. The J gene is TRBJ1-2, the V gene TRBV9; 7 bases align to TRBD1. The CDR3 spans 13 residues. The germline CDR1 and CDR2 sequences are SGDLS and YYNGEE. V shed 1 base and J 4 bases; nucleotides not matched to a gene: 1. In nucleotides, the CDR3 is TGTGCCAGCAGCGTACCAGGGGGCTATGGCTACACCTTC. Protein product: CASSVPGGYGYTF. Looking up the rest from reference TRBV9 and TRBJ1-2 gives the full variable domain: DSGVTQTPKHLITATGQRVTLRCSPRSGDLSVYWYQQSLDQGLQFLIQYYNGEERAKGNILERFSAQQFPDLHSELNLSSLELGDSALYFCASSVPGGYGYTFGSGTRLTVV.

The genes are TRBV11-2 and TRBJ1-3, with a possible D match to TRBD1 (5 bases). This CDR3 contains 16 residues. Trimming took 5 bases from V and 4 from J, leaving 18 bases between them. CDR1 is SGHAT and CDR2 is FQNNGV in the germline V gene. As DNA, the CDR3 is TGTGCCAGCAGCCGAGAGGGACCCTTGGGAGGAAACACCATATATTTT. It is translated as CASSREGPLGGNTIYF.

V is TRBV12-3 or TRBV12-4 and J is TRBJ1-2; 8 nucleotides align to TRBD1. The V and J ends lost 3 bases and 8 bases, in that order; junction bases with no gene match: 5. This CDR3 contains 13 residues. The CDR3 sequence is CASSFGQGGGYTF. In DNA form, the CDR3 reads TGTGCCAGCAGTTTCGGACAGGGAGGCGGCTACACCTTC.

The chain couples TRBV28 to TRBJ2-7; 8 positions agree with TRBD1. The length of the CDR3 is 17 residues. The germline gives CDR1 MDHEN, CDR2 SYDVKM. V trimming: 7 bases; J trimming: 3 bases; junction bases outside the gene matches: 17. DNA for the CDR3: TGTGCCAGCACCGACCCGGACTCGCGGGACAGGCTCTACGAGCAGTACTTC. Its protein product is CASTDPDSRDRLYEQYF.

This chain links TRBV3-1 (or the pseudogene TRBV3-2) with TRBJ1-4; D is uncertain. The V and J ends lost 5 bases and 0 bases respectively, with 10 bases between them. The germline V gene encodes CDR1 LGHDT and CDR2 YNNKEL (reference sequence). The CDR3 sequence is 15 residues long. As DNA, the CDR3 is TGTGCCAGCAGCAAGGCGGCCACAACTAATGAAAAACTGTTTTTT. Its protein product is CASSKAATTNEKLFF.